One sample yielded the 17 T cell receptor beta chains listed below, sequenced in a study of blood T cell repertoires in COVID-19. Produced via immunoSEQ multiplex PCR; TCRdb's table is partial and in-frame only. The sample shows 150,000 to 200,000 clones, approximately 85% of them seen only once. The sample was peripheral blood. The receptors come from a human donor with active or convalescent COVID-19. The donor label of this sample is uncertain.

As DNA, the CDR3 is TGTGCCAGCAGCTCACCAGAATGGAACACTGAAGCTTTCTTT. Protein sequence: CASSSPEWNTEAFF. The chain joins TRBV3-1 (or the pseudogene TRBV3-2) to TRBJ1-1; D gene uncertain. Germline V lookup: CDR1 LGHDT, CDR2 YNNKEL (reference sequence). Trimming took 5 bases from V and 1 from J, leaving 11 bases between them. This CDR3 is 14 amino acids long.

This chain links TRBV20-1 with TRBJ2-2; D possibly corresponds to TRBD1 (6 bases). The CDR3 runs to 15 residues. Trimming removed 3 bases at V and 2 bases at J, with 13 bases between. Germline values: CDR1 DFQATT, CDR2 SNEGSKA (reference sequence). The CDR3 region has the DNA TGCAGTGCTAGTCCCGGGACACTCAACACCGGGGAGCTGTTTTTT. Residues: CSASPGTLNTGELFF.

The chain combines TRBV2 with TRBJ2-2, with 8 bases that match TRBD1. The J segment lost 0 bases and the V segment lost 7 bases, leaving 1 base of the junction unmatched. The CDR3 loop spans 14 amino acids. Germline-derived CDR1 and CDR2 are SNHLY and FYNNEI. The CDR3 nucleotides read TGTGCCAGCACGGACAGGGCGAACACCGGGGAGCTGTTTTTT. It translates to CASTDRANTGELFF.

The genes are TRBV2 and TRBJ2-2, with a possible D match to TRBD2 (5 bases). From germline, CDR1 is SNHLY and CDR2 FYNNEI. Trimming took 8 bases from V and 3 from J, leaving 13 bases between them. CDR3 length: 14 amino acids. The CDR3 sequence is CASLGEIDTGELFF. In nucleotides, the CDR3 is TGTGCCAGCCTTGGGGAGATCGACACCGGGGAGCTGTTTTTT.

This clone has just one count. The chain combines TRBV30 with TRBJ1-2; 12 bases align to TRBD1. Losses at the gene ends were 0 bases for V and 7 bases for J; bases not matched to a gene: 6. The germline CDR1 and CDR2 sequences are GTSNPN and SVGIG (reference sequence). The CDR3 sequence is 15 residues long. CDR3 nucleotides: TGTGCCTGGAGTGTACGGGGACAGGGGGCAGGTGGCTACACCTTC. This sequence encodes CAWSVRGQGAGGYTF.

This chain connects TRBV9 to TRBJ2-3, with 7 positions matching TRBD1. The CDR3 totals 15 residues. With 4 bases clipped from V and 3 bases from J, the junction kept 8 bases outside the gene matches. Per germline, CDR1 SGDLS and CDR2 YYNGEE. The CDR3 DNA follows: TGTGCCAGCAGCTCCGGACAGGTAGCTACAGATACGCAGTATTTT. Translating it yields CASSSGQVATDTQYF.

The V and J genes are TRBV19 and TRBJ2-5, with 10 bases that match TRBD2. Germline CDR1 reads LNHDA; CDR2 reads SQIVND (reference sequence). CDR3 length: 20 residues. V was clipped by 10 bases and J by 2 bases; unmatched bases: 25. CDR3 in amino acids: CATPGRRVVSGGIFQETQYF. CDR3 DNA sequence: TGTGCCACCCCCGGAAGGAGGGTAGTTAGCGGGGGGATATTTCAAGAGACCCAGTACTTC. Using reference TRBV19 and TRBJ2-5 for the parts outside the CDR3, the full variable domain is DGGITQSPKYLFRKEGQNVTLSCEQNLNHDAMYWYRQDPGQGLRLIYYSQIVNDFQKGDIAEGYSVSREKKESFPLTVTSAQKNPTAFYLCATPGRRVVSGGIFQETQYFGPGTRLLVL.

This clone was observed a single time. V is TRBV2 and J is TRBJ2-5; 9 bases align to TRBD2. J lost 2 bases, V lost 8 bases, and 6 bases had no gene match. The CDR3 consists of 14 residues. Germline CDR1 SNHLY, CDR2 FYNNEI. CDR3 bases: TGTGCCAGCGTCCAGACTAGCGGACAAGAGACCCAGTACTTC. This translates into CASVQTSGQETQYF.

The rearrangement uses TRBV5-4 and TRBJ2-3; TRBD2 might be the D (5 bases). Germline lookup yields CDR1 SGHNT and CDR2 YYREEE (reference sequence). The CDR3 runs to 12 residues. The V gene lost 7 bases and the J gene lost 2 bases, with 8 bases spanning the gap. Written as DNA, the CDR3 is TGTGCCAGCCGGGGAAACACAGATACGCAGTATTTT. Translating gives CASRGNTDTQYF.

This clone was picked up one time. V and J are TRBV28 and TRBJ2-7, with D perhaps matching TRBD2 (6 bases). This CDR3 spans 14 amino acids. Germline loops: CDR1 MDHEN, CDR2 SYDVKM. V was clipped by 8 bases and J by 0 bases, with 14 bases between them. In nucleotides, the CDR3 is TGTGCCAGCTCCCCCGGCGGGGTCTCCTACGAGCAGTACTTC. It encodes CASSPGGVSYEQYF.

The chain joins TRBV5-1 to TRBJ1-4; 8 bases are a match to TRBD1. The CDR3 totals 14 residues. V lost 0 bases and J lost 7; bases outside the gene matches: 2. CDR1 and CDR2 (germline): SGHRS, YFSETQ. The DNA of the CDR3 is TGCGCCAGCAGCTTGGGGACAGGGAGTGAAAAACTGTTTTTT. Protein sequence: CASSLGTGSEKLFF.

This chain links TRBV5-1 with TRBJ1-1, with 8 bases fitting TRBD1. Per the germline V gene, CDR1 is SGHRS and CDR2 is YFSETQ. The CDR3 sequence is 16 residues long. Trimming at V came to 0 bases and at J to 3 bases, leaving 7 bases not matched to a gene. CDR3 loop: CASSLAAGGGYTEAFF. Written as DNA, the CDR3 is TGCGCCAGCAGCTTGGCCGCAGGGGGCGGGTACACTGAAGCTTTCTTT.

The rearrangement uses TRBV4-1 and TRBJ2-3, with 10 bases fitting TRBD2. The V segment lost 4 bases and the J segment 2 bases; nucleotides outside the gene matches: 12. This CDR3 contains 18 residues. From germline, CDR1 is MGHRA and CDR2 YSYEKL. CDR3 in amino acids: CASSRTEQRGGPTDTQYF. CDR3 DNA sequence: TGCGCCAGCAGCCGCACGGAACAGCGGGGGGGCCCCACAGATACGCAGTATTTT.

This clone has a single count. The rearrangement joins TRBV5-1 to TRBJ2-1; 11 bases map to TRBD2. Germline loops: CDR1 SGHRS, CDR2 YFSETQ. Trimming cost V 2 bases and J 8 bases; bases outside gene matches: 6. The CDR3 is 15 residues long. CDR3 region: CASSFLAGGDDEQFF. The CDR3 coding sequence is TGCGCCAGCAGCTTTTTAGCGGGAGGGGACGATGAGCAGTTCTTC. The variable domain in full, completed from reference TRBV5-1 and TRBJ2-1, reads KAGVTQTPRYLIKTRGQQVTLSCSPISGHRSVSWYQQTPGQGLQFLFEYFSETQRNKGNFPGRFSGRQFSNSRSEMNVSTLELGDSALYLCASSFLAGGDDEQFFGPGTRLTVL.

The CDR3, as DNA: TGTGCCAGCTCACCCTATTCGGGTCGGAGCTCTGGGGCCAACGTCCTGACTTTC. It yields the protein CASSPYSGRSSGANVLTF. The genes are TRBV18 and TRBJ2-6; D unresolved. This CDR3 has 18 residues. The V and J ends lost 3 bases and 0 bases respectively, with 15 bases between them. CDR1 and CDR2 from the germline V gene are KGHSH and LQKENI. Full variable domain (outside the CDR3, taken from reference TRBV18 and TRBJ2-6): NAGVMQNPRHLVRRRGQEARLRCSPMKGHSHVYWYRQLPEEGLKFMVYLQKENIIDESGMPKERFSAEFPKEGPSILRIQQVVRGDSAAYFCASSPYSGRSSGANVLTFGAGSRLTVL.

This clone showed up just a few times. This chain links TRBV10-3 with TRBJ1-6; possibly TRBD1 for D (6 bases). V lost 6 bases to trimming and J lost 7 bases, with 13 bases between them. Germline V lookup: CDR1 ENHRY, CDR2 SYGVKD. The length of the CDR3 is 14 residues. Written as DNA, the CDR3 is TGTGCCATCAGAGAGACAGGACTAAATTCACCCCTCCACTTT. Amino acid sequence: CAIRETGLNSPLHF.

The rearrangement uses TRBV19 and TRBJ2-7; 8 bases fit TRBD2. The trim removed 11 bases at V and 6 bases at J, leaving 9 bases unmatched. The CDR3 consists of 12 residues. The germline gives CDR1 LNHDA, CDR2 SQIVND (reference sequence). CDR3 protein: CAHRTSWCEQYF. The CDR3 bases are TGTGCCCACCGGACTAGCTGGTGCGAGCAGTACTTC.